This entry describes one TCR beta chain. The antigen remains undetermined. V lost 2 bases, J lost 12 bases, and 16 bases lay in between. CDR3 length equals 13 residues. The germline V gene encodes CDR1 LNHDA and CDR2 SQIVND (reference sequence). These data originate in a study of cytomegalovirus exposure and HLA in healthy donors. Across the study: The roughly 700 first-cohort repertoires shared a platform with the approximately 120 validation repertoires, as reported in a later analysis.

Sequenced by immunoSEQ multiplex PCR; TCRdb stores in-frame clones only, minus some. The data hold about 84,000 clones, with roughly 93% observed a single time. Study conclusions and caveats: In vitro, three CMV-associated chains proved specific for CMV antigens.

The donors were members of the validation cohort comprising about 130 subjects, separate from the approximately 630-subject first cohort. The TCR was taken from a man younger than 40 in good health and CMV-seronegative. The sequenced sample consisted of PBMCs. This rearrangement joins TRBV19 to TRBJ1-1; the D is unclear. In nucleotides, the CDR3 is TGTGCCAGTAGTATATCCGGCGTCACGGGGACTTTCTTT. As protein: CASSISGVTGTFF.